A single sample gave rise to the 32 T cell receptor beta chains below, sequenced in a study of T cells in Graves' hyperthyroidism and ophthalmopathy. What was amplified from RNA transcripts were TCR beta CDR3 regions. During a first-round RT-PCR of the TCR CDR3, the HTBI primer set was used. TCRdb re-called the multiplex PCR reads with MiXCR, one entry per CDR3 protein. This sample yields about 300,000 distinct CDR3 sequences, of which 25% to 30% are seen a single time; about a quarter belongs to the top ten. Material for sequencing was blood. These receptors originate from a man aged 35-49 years with Graves' hyperthyroidism that later progressed to Graves' ophthalmopathy.

This clonotype was picked up many times. The J gene is TRBJ1-1, the V gene TRBV10-3; maybe TRBD1 (6 bases). The CDR3 sequence is 15 residues long. Trimming left V 5 bases short and J 1 base short, with 14 bases between. Germline V CDR1 and CDR2: ENHRY, SYGVKD. CDR3 sequence: CAISNPGQSNTEAFF. The CDR3 DNA is TGTGCCATCAGTAATCCGGGACAATCGAACACTGAAGCTTTCTTT.

This clonotype was found many times. Here the CDR3 DNA reads TGTGCCAGCAGCCAAGATCCTAGCGGGGACGAGCAGTACTTC. This codes for CASSQDPSGDEQYF. This sequence joins TRBV3-1 and TRBJ2-7; 9 bases fit TRBD2. This CDR3 is 14 amino acids long. V was clipped by 0 bases and J by 5 bases; unmatched bases: 2. Germline V CDR1 and CDR2: LGHDT, YNNKEL (reference sequence).

This clonotype was seen at least ten times. J is TRBJ1-3 and V is TRBV11-2; D might be TRBD1 (5 bases). The CDR3 sequence is 17 residues long. Germline CDR1 SGHAT, CDR2 FQNNGV. V shed 5 bases and J shed 5 bases, with 22 bases lying between them. In nucleotides, the CDR3 is TGTGCCAGCAGCCTATCCCTTGACGCGGGGGGACGAAACACCATATATTTT. Translating gives CASSLSLDAGGRNTIYF.

This chain joins TRBV20-1 and TRBJ2-5, with D possibly being TRBD2 (5 bases). Trimming pared 3 bases from V and 4 bases from J, leaving 9 bases between. The length of the CDR3 is 12 residues. Germline loops: CDR1 DFQATT, CDR2 SNEGSKA (reference sequence). CDR3 sequence: CSASLLAETQYF. The DNA for the CDR3 is TGCAGTGCTAGTCTCCTAGCAGAGACCCAGTACTTC.

This clonotype was recorded at least ten times. V is TRBV20-1 and J is TRBJ2-7; D not resolved. Trimming shortened V by 5 bases and J by 2 bases, and 16 bases separated the two germline ends. The CDR3 consists of 14 residues. Germline V lookup: CDR1 DFQATT, CDR2 SNEGSKA (reference sequence). CDR3 loop: CSAPPLGIPYEQYF. CDR3 DNA sequence: TGCAGTGCTCCCCCCCTGGGTATCCCCTACGAGCAGTACTTC.

This clonotype showed up many times. CDR3 DNA: TGCAGCGTTGCCCGACAAGGGGGGGTTCCCGGGGAGCTGTTTTTT. This codes for CSVARQGGVPGELFF. J is TRBJ2-2 and V is TRBV29-1, with a tentative D call TRBD2 (7 bases). From germline, CDR1 is SQVTM and CDR2 ANQGSEA. The CDR3 runs to 15 residues. V gave up 4 bases and J gave up 6 bases, with 18 bases separating them.

This clonotype appeared many times. This chain links TRBV6-5 with TRBJ2-2, with D uncertain. The V end lost 0 bases, the J end lost 6 bases, and 8 bases lay between the germline ends. The CDR3 is made up of 14 amino acids. Germline CDR1 and CDR2: MNHEY and SVGAGI. CDR3 residues: CASSYSIGSGELFF. The CDR3 nucleotides read TGTGCCAGCAGTTACTCGATCGGCTCCGGGGAGCTGTTTTTT.

V usage is TRBV12-3 or TRBV12-4 and J usage is TRBJ2-7; 7 bases are shared with TRBD1. J gave up 6 bases and V 2 bases, and 7 bases lay outside the gene matches. This CDR3 contains 14 residues. This CDR3 reads CASSLTSQGSEQYF. The CDR3 nucleotides are TGTGCCAGCAGTTTAACGTCACAGGGGTCCGAGCAGTACTTC.

The rearrangement links TRBV9 to TRBJ1-5; D gene ambiguous. CDR3 length equals 14 residues. The germline gives CDR1 SGDLS, CDR2 YYNGEE. Trimming left V 1 base short and J 2 bases short, with 7 bases between. This chain's CDR3 is CASSVWEGNQPQHF. In DNA, the CDR3 is TGTGCCAGCAGCGTATGGGAGGGCAATCAGCCCCAGCATTTT.

This clonotype was observed at least ten times. The chain recombines TRBV25-1 with TRBJ2-7, with 14 positions matching TRBD2. This CDR3 has 21 residues. Germline V gene sequence: CDR1 MGHDK, CDR2 SYGVNS. J lost 6 bases, V lost 6 bases, and 25 bases had no gene match. The CDR3 is CASRRKPGLAGEETGGAEQYF. For the CDR3, the DNA is TGTGCCAGCAGACGTAAACCGGGACTAGCGGGAGAAGAGACTGGCGGAGCCGAGCAGTACTTC.

In this sample, this clonotype turned up many times. This chain joins TRBV10-3 and TRBJ2-7, with a possible D match to TRBD1 (6 bases). V was shortened by 6 bases and J by 2 bases, with 11 bases between the two germline ends. Germline V lookup: CDR1 ENHRY, CDR2 SYGVKD. This CDR3 is built from 13 residues. The CDR3 spells CAIRLDSTYEQYF. The CDR3, as DNA: TGTGCCATCAGACTGGACAGTACCTACGAGCAGTACTTC.

This clonotype has at least ten counts. V is TRBV24-1 and J is TRBJ2-5; D not certain. Germline CDR1 KGHDR, CDR2 SFDVKD. Trimming cost V 4 bases and J 2 bases, with 13 bases left between them. The CDR3 covers 15 residues. In nucleotides, the CDR3 is TGTGCCACCAGTGAACATACCCAGCATCAAGAGACCCAGTACTTC. Its protein is CATSEHTQHQETQYF.

This clonotype was detected ten times or more. This chain uses TRBV28 with TRBJ1-6; no clear D gene. The V gene lost 7 bases and the J gene lost 0 bases, with 16 bases spanning the gap. Germline CDR1 MDHEN, CDR2 SYDVKM. The CDR3 spans 17 residues. The CDR3 DNA is TGTGCCAGCACCCAATTAGATGCTGACTCCTATAATTCACCCCTCCACTTT. Amino acids: CASTQLDADSYNSPLHF.

This clonotype was counted ten times or more. The chain couples TRBV30 to TRBJ2-7; 7 nucleotides match TRBD1. V shed 1 base and J 2 bases; nucleotides not matched to a gene: 8. CDR1 is GTSNPN, CDR2 SVGIG, per germline (reference sequence). CDR3 length equals 15 residues. The CDR3 DNA reads as TGTGCCTGGAGTGGCACGACAGGGCTAACCTACGAGCAGTACTTC. Protein: CAWSGTTGLTYEQYF.

The chain couples TRBV6-2 or TRBV6-3 to TRBJ1-1; D is possibly TRBD1 (5 bases). Per the germline V gene, CDR1 is MNHEY and CDR2 is SVGEGT. The CDR3 extends over 16 amino acids. V dropped 3 bases and J dropped 3 bases, with 17 bases sitting between them. CDR3 loop: CASSYGVGPGDTEAFF. CDR3 nucleotides: TGTGCCAGCAGTTATGGGGTTGGGCCGGGGGACACTGAAGCTTTCTTT.

This chain joins TRBV6-2 or TRBV6-3 and TRBJ2-7; 14 positions match TRBD2. Per germline, CDR1 MNHEY and CDR2 SVGEGT. Losses at the gene ends were 8 bases for V and 7 bases for J; bases not matched to a gene: 22. CDR3 length: 19 amino acids. Here the CDR3 reads CASRNAPTGLAGEDREQYF. The CDR3 bases are TGTGCCAGCCGAAACGCCCCGACGGGACTAGCGGGAGAGGATAGGGAGCAGTACTTC.

The CDR3 spells CSASGFGTGDGELFF. The CDR3 nucleotides read TGCAGTGCTAGTGGCTTCGGGACAGGGGACGGGGAGCTGTTTTTT. This chain uses TRBV20-1 with TRBJ2-2; TRBD1 aligns across 10 bases. V lost 3 bases, J lost 7 bases, and 8 bases stayed unmatched. The germline gives CDR1 DFQATT, CDR2 SNEGSKA (reference sequence). The CDR3 length is 15 residues.

This clonotype was detected many times. The V gene is TRBV20-1, the J gene TRBJ2-7; 10 bases agree with TRBD2. Germline V CDR1 and CDR2: DFQATT, SNEGSKA (reference sequence). The CDR3 has 14 residues. V gave up 5 bases and J gave up 0 bases; unmatched junction bases: 4. CDR3 DNA sequence: TGCAGTGCTGTAGCGGGAGGCCCCTCCTACGAGCAGTACTTC. This encodes CSAVAGGPSYEQYF.

This clonotype was seen many times. The rearrangement joins TRBV2 to TRBJ2-7, with 10 bases that match TRBD2. Germline CDR1 is SNHLY and CDR2 is FYNNEI. Trimming at V came to 7 bases and at J to 5 bases, leaving 8 bases not matched to a gene. This CDR3 has 14 residues. Written as DNA, the CDR3 is TGTGCCAGCAAGACCCGGACTAGCGGAGACGAGCAGTACTTC. It is translated as CASKTRTSGDEQYF.

Only a few counts were recorded for this clonotype. V usage is TRBV4-1 and J usage is TRBJ2-2; either TRBD1 or TRBD2 may fit D (5 bases each). CDR1 is MGHRA, CDR2 YSYEKL, per germline. The V end was cut by 1 base, the J end by 6 bases, with 21 bases between. The length of the CDR3 is 18 residues. The DNA of the CDR3 is TGCGCCAGCAGCCAAGGGAGGATTAAGGGGATGAAGTCCGGGGAGCTGTTTTTT. It encodes CASSQGRIKGMKSGELFF.

This clonotype was observed many times. This chain uses TRBV3-2 with TRBJ1-1. TRBV3-2 is flagged as a pseudogene. The CDR3 length is 14 residues. The CDR3, as DNA: TGTGCCAGCAGCCACCAGAAAAATAGCGCTGAAGCTTTCTTT. Translated: CASSHQKNSAEAFF.

This clonotype was counted many times. This chain joins TRBV18 and TRBJ2-7, with D possibly TRBD1 on 5 matching bases. The CDR3 covers 12 residues. The V gene lost 5 bases and the J gene lost 6 bases, with 11 bases spanning the gap. Germline values: CDR1 KGHSH, CDR2 LQKENI. In nucleotides, the CDR3 is TGTGCCAGCTCATCCGACAGTGTCGAGCAGTACTTC. Protein: CASSSDSVEQYF.

In this sample, this clonotype turned up many times. The V and J genes are TRBV7-9 and TRBJ2-4, with 7 bases identical to TRBD2. J gave up 8 bases and V 4 bases, and 11 bases lay outside the gene matches. Per the germline V gene, CDR1 is SEHNR and CDR2 is FQNEAQ (reference sequence). The CDR3 is 15 amino acids. The CDR3 DNA is TGTGCCAGCAGCTGGGCGGGGGTGATAGGGGACATTCAGTACTTC. Protein: CASSWAGVIGDIQYF.

The rearrangement links TRBV20-1 to TRBJ1-1; no reliable D call. CDR3 size: 15 residues. Trimming cost V 4 bases and J 4 bases, with 19 bases left between them. Germline V lookup: CDR1 DFQATT, CDR2 SNEGSKA (reference sequence). This CDR3 reads CSATLGGSGGTEAFF. CDR3 nucleotide sequence: TGCAGTGCTACACTGGGTGGGTCCGGAGGCACTGAAGCTTTCTTT.

The V gene is TRBV12-3 or TRBV12-4, the J gene TRBJ1-2; D might be TRBD1 (6 bases). V was clipped by 8 bases and J by 3 bases, with 16 bases between them. The CDR3 has 14 residues. Here the CDR3 reads CASRFKGGDYGYTF. The CDR3 DNA sequence: TGTGCCAGCCGGTTTAAAGGGGGGGACTATGGCTACACCTTC.

Ten or more counts support this clonotype. The J gene is TRBJ2-7, the V gene TRBV6-1, with a possible D match to TRBD2 (5 bases). Trimming removed 1 base at V and 1 base at J, with 11 bases between. This CDR3 has 15 amino acids. Germline V gene data show CDR1 as MNHNS and CDR2 as SASEGT. This CDR3 reads CASSEVFLASYEQYF. CDR3 nucleotides: TGTGCCAGCAGTGAAGTCTTCCTAGCTTCCTACGAGCAGTACTTC.

This clonotype was counted at least ten times. V gene TRBV24-1 combines with J gene TRBJ2-5; 7 nucleotides align to TRBD1. The germline V gene encodes CDR1 KGHDR and CDR2 SFDVKD. CDR3 length: 15 amino acids. J lost 4 bases, V lost 4 bases, and 8 bases had no gene match. CDR3 DNA sequence: TGTGCCACCAGTGACCTTGGTAGGGGGCGAGAGACCCAGTACTTC. Its protein is CATSDLGRGRETQYF.

In its sample, this clonotype was seen many times. This chain connects TRBV12-3 or TRBV12-4 to TRBJ2-2; D is unclear. V was trimmed by 6 bases and J by 2 bases, leaving 4 bases between them. The CDR3 contains 12 residues. This CDR3 is CASSTNTGELFF. The CDR3 DNA reads as TGTGCCAGCAGCACAAACACCGGGGAGCTGTTTTTT.

DNA of the CDR3: TGTGCCTGGAGTCCTGCGTCGGGGACATTTGAGACCCAGTACTTC. This codes for CAWSPASGTFETQYF. This chain uses TRBV30 with TRBJ2-5; maybe TRBD1 (6 bases). Trimming cost V 2 bases and J 5 bases, with 18 bases left between them. The CDR3 sequence is 15 residues long. Germline V gives CDR1 GTSNPN, CDR2 SVGIG (reference sequence).

The rearrangement links TRBV28 to TRBJ1-2; unclear D gene. CDR1 and CDR2 from the germline V gene are MDHEN and SYDVKM. The CDR3 has 12 residues. Trimming cost V 6 bases and J 3 bases, with 8 bases left between them. CDR3 coding DNA: TGTGCCAGCAGCCCGGACTACTATGGCTACACCTTC. Encoded protein: CASSPDYYGYTF.

This clonotype was recorded once. The V call is TRBV15, the J call TRBJ1-1; 7 positions match TRBD1. CDR3 length equals 14 residues. The V gene's germline CDR1 is LNHNV and CDR2 YYDKDF (reference sequence). The ends lost 6 bases at V and 0 bases at J; junction bases unmatched: 4. The CDR3 here is CATRSGTVNTEAFF. The CDR3, as DNA: TGTGCCACCAGGTCCGGGACAGTGAACACTGAAGCTTTCTTT. Full variable domain (remainder filled in from reference TRBV15 and TRBJ1-1): DAMVIQNPRYQVTQFGKPVTLSCSQTLNHNVMYWYQQKSSQAPKLLFHYYDKDFNNEADTPDNFQSRRPNTSFCFLDIRSPGLGDTAMYLCATRSGTVNTEAFFGQGTRLTVV.

This clonotype was seen a handful of times. One end of the junction does not line up with germline, which may come from a read error. The chain employs TRBV20-1 and TRBJ2-7; no definite D call. Germline V lookup: CDR1 DFQATT, CDR2 SNEGSKA (reference sequence). The CDR3 is 12 amino acids. The CDR3: CSARSSPHERYF. The CDR3 DNA follows: TGCAGTGCTAGATCTTCCCCCCACGAGCGGTACTTC.